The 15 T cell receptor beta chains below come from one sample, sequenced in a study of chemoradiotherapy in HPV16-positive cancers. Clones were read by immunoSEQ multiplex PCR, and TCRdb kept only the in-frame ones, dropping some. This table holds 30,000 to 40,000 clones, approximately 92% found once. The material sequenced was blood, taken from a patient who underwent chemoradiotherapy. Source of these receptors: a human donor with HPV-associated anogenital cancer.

This CDR3 is CASSIWGFGGYTF. The CDR3 DNA follows: TGTGCCAGTAGTATCTGGGGATTTGGAGGCTACACCTTC. V is TRBV19 and J is TRBJ1-2, with unresolved D. CDR1 is LNHDA and CDR2 is SQIVND in the germline V gene (reference sequence). The V end was cut by 3 bases, the J end by 8 bases, with 13 bases between. There are 13 residues in the CDR3.

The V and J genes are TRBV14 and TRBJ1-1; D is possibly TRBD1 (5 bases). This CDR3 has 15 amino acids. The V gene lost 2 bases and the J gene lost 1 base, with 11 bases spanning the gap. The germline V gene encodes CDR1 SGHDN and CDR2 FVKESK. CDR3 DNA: TGTGCCAGCAGCCAACGGGACGGGGAGAACACTGAAGCTTTCTTT. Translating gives CASSQRDGENTEAFF.

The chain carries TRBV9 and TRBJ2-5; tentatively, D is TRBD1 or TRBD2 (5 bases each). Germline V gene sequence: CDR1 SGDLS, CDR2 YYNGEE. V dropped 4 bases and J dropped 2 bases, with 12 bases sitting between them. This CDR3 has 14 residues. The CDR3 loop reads CASSLGTSQETQYF. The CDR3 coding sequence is TGTGCCAGCAGCTTGGGGACCTCTCAAGAGACCCAGTACTTC.

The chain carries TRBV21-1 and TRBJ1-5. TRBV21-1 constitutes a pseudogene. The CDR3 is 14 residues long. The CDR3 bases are TGTGCCAGCAGCAAAGAAAGGGTGTTTCAGCCCCAGCATTTT. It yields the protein CASSKERVFQPQHF.

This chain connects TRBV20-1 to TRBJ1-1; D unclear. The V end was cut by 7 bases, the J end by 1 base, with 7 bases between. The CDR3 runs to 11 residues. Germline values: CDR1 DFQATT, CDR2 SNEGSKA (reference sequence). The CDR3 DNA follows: TGCAGTGGGTGGACGAACACTGAAGCTTTCTTT. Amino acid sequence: CSGWTNTEAFF.

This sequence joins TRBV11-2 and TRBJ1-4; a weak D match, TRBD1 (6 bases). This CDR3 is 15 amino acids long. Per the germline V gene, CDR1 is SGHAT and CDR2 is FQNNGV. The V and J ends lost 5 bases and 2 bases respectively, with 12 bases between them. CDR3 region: CASSRGQLTNEKLFF. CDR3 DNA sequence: TGTGCCAGCAGCCGTGGACAGTTGACTAATGAAAAACTGTTTTTT.

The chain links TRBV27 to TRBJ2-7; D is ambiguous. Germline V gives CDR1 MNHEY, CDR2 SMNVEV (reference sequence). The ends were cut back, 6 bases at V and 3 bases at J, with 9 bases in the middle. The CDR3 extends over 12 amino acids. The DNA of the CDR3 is TGTGCCAGCAGAAAAGTGGGCTACGAGCAGTACTTC. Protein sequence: CASRKVGYEQYF.

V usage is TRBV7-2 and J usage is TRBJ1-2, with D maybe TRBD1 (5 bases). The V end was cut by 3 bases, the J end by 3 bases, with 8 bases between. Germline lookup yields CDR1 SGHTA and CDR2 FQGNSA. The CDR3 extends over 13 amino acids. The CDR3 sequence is CASSLTAYYGYTF. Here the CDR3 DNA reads TGTGCCAGCAGCTTGACAGCCTACTATGGCTACACCTTC.

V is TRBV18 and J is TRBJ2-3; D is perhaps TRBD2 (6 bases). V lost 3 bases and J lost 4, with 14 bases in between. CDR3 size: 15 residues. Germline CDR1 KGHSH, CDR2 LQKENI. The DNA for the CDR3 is TGTGCCAGCTCACCCGGGACTTGGGAGGCAGATACGCAGTATTTT. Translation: CASSPGTWEADTQYF.

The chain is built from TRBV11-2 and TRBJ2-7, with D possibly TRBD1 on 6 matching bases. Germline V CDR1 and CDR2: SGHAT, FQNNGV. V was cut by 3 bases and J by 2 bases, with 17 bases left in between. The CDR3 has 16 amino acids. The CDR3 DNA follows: TGTGCCAGCAGCTTGCGGCGCGACAGGATCGCCTACGAGCAGTACTTC. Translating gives CASSLRRDRIAYEQYF.

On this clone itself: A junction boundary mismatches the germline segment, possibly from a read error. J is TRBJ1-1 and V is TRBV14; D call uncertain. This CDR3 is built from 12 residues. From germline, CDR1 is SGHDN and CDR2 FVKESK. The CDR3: CASSQQFNGAVF. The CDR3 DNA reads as TGTGCCAGCAGCCAACAGTTTAACGGAGCCGTTTTT.

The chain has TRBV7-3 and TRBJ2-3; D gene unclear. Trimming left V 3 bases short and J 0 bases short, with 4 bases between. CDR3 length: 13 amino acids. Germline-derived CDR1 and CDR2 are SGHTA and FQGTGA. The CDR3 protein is CASSFGSTDTQYF. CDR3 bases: TGTGCCAGCAGCTTCGGGAGCACAGATACGCAGTATTTT.

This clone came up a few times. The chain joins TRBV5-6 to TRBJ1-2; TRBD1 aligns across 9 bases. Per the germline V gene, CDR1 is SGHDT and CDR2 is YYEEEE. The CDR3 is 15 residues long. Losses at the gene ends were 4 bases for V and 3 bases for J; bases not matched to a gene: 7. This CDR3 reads CASSGTGGAYYGYTF. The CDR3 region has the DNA TGTGCCAGCAGCGGTACAGGGGGCGCCTACTATGGCTACACCTTC. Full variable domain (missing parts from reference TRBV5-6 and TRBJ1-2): DAGVTQSPTHLIKTRGQQVTLRCSPKSGHDTVSWYQQALGQGPQFIFQYYEEEERQRGNFPDRFSGHQFPNYSSELNVNALLLGDSALYLCASSGTGGAYYGYTFGSGTRLTVV.

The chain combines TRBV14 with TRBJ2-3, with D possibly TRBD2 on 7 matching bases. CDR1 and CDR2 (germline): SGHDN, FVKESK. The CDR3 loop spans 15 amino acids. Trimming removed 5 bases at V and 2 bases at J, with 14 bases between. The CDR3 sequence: CASSMWGGDTDTQYF. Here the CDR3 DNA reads TGTGCCAGCAGCATGTGGGGGGGCGACACAGATACGCAGTATTTT.

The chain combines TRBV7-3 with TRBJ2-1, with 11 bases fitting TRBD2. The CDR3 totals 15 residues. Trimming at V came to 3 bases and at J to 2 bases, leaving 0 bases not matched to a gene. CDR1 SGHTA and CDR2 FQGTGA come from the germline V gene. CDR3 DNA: TGTGCCAGCAGCTTTAGCGGGGGGGCCTACAATGAGCAGTTCTTC. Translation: CASSFSGGAYNEQFF.